Each of the 20 T cell receptor beta chains below was sequenced from the same sample in a study of blood T cell repertoires in COVID-19. Generated by immunoSEQ multiplex PCR, the TCRdb table keeps only in-frame clones and is missing some. The data contain around 260,000 clones, approximately 87% of them seen just once; the ten biggest clones take up about 4.3%. Sequenced material: peripheral blood. These receptors were taken from a man aged 60 to 69 who had recovered from COVID-19.

This clone was seen a handful of times. This chain connects TRBV7-2 to TRBJ1-6, with D tentatively TRBD1 (6 bases). This CDR3 has 14 residues. Trimming cost V 6 bases and J 6 bases, with 12 bases left between them. CDR1 and CDR2 (germline): SGHTA, FQGNSA. The CDR3 nucleotides read TGTGCCAGCAGTCCAGGGGATAGTAATTCACCCCTCCACTTT. It translates to CASSPGDSNSPLHF.

The rearrangement joins TRBV14 to TRBJ2-1, with TRBD2 identical over 11 bases. Germline CDR1 and CDR2: SGHDN and FVKESK. This CDR3 region has 17 residues. V gave up 2 bases and J gave up 6 bases; unmatched junction bases: 9. Here the CDR3 reads CASSQPILAGVANEQFF. Here the CDR3 DNA reads TGTGCCAGCAGCCAACCCATACTAGCGGGAGTAGCCAATGAGCAGTTCTTC.

The V call is TRBV6-5, the J call TRBJ2-1; TRBD2 aligns across 11 bases. Per germline, CDR1 MNHEY and CDR2 SVGAGI. V gave up 5 bases and J gave up 8 bases; unmatched junction bases: 5. The CDR3 runs to 14 residues. The CDR3 spells CASSRSGRAYEQFF. The CDR3 DNA follows: TGTGCCAGCAGTCGTAGCGGGAGGGCCTATGAGCAGTTCTTC.

The J gene is TRBJ2-7, the V gene TRBV27; the D gene is possibly TRBD2 (6 bases). CDR3 length: 16 amino acids. Germline V CDR1 and CDR2: MNHEY, SMNVEV (reference sequence). V was shortened by 8 bases and J by 0 bases, with 20 bases between the two germline ends. CDR3 residues: CASRLGSARSSYEQYF. CDR3 sequence (DNA): TGTGCCAGCCGACTAGGGTCGGCTCGGAGCTCCTACGAGCAGTACTTC.

This chain links TRBV5-1 with TRBJ2-3, with D maybe TRBD1 (5 bases). The CDR3 covers 15 residues. Trimming shortened V by 4 bases and J by 5 bases, and 17 bases separated the two germline ends. CDR1 SGHRS and CDR2 YFSETQ come from the germline V gene. CDR3 region: CASSPSSRVGDTQYF. The CDR3 coding sequence is TGCGCCAGCAGCCCTTCTTCCAGGGTTGGAGATACGCAGTATTTT.

The V gene is TRBV19, the J gene TRBJ2-2; the D gene is possibly TRBD2 (5 bases). Between the trimmed V and J ends, which lost 9 bases and 0 bases, there was a span of 17 bases. The CDR3 is 16 amino acids. The germline V gene encodes CDR1 LNHDA and CDR2 SQIVND (reference sequence). The CDR3 is CASHPPLAANTGELFF. The DNA of the CDR3 is TGTGCCAGCCATCCTCCCCTAGCAGCGAACACCGGGGAGCTGTTTTTT.

V is TRBV20-1 and J is TRBJ1-5; maybe TRBD1 (5 bases). The V gene lost 0 bases and the J gene lost 10 bases, with 7 bases spanning the gap. CDR1 DFQATT and CDR2 SNEGSKA come from the germline V gene (reference sequence). The CDR3 consists of 11 residues. CDR3 sequence reads: CSARDGGPQHF. The CDR3 DNA follows: TGCAGTGCTAGAGACGGGGGTCCCCAGCATTTT.

This clone came up a few times. Other nucleotide sequences from this sample produce the same CDR3. The chain couples TRBV2 to TRBJ1-5; weak D call: TRBD1 (5 bases). In germline, CDR1 is SNHLY, CDR2 FYNNEI. This CDR3 comprises 14 residues. Trimming cost V 1 base and J 6 bases, with 10 bases left between them. CDR3 in DNA: TGTGCCAGCAGTGAAGAAGCAGGGTTTCAGCCCCAGCATTTT. Its protein product is CASSEEAGFQPQHF.

As DNA, the CDR3 is TGCAGCGTTCACGACAGGAACACTGAAGCTTTCTTT. This sequence encodes CSVHDRNTEAFF. The genes are TRBV29-1 and TRBJ1-1, with D maybe TRBD1 (5 bases). V dropped 5 bases and J dropped 1 base, with 8 bases sitting between them. The length of the CDR3 is 12 residues. The V gene's germline CDR1 is SQVTM and CDR2 ANQGSEA.

The rearrangement uses TRBV7-9 and TRBJ1-6; the D is unclear. CDR1 SEHNR and CDR2 FQNEAQ come from the germline V gene (reference sequence). V was clipped by 4 bases and J by 8 bases, with 12 bases between them. CDR3 size: 14 residues. Here the CDR3 reads CASSSSFSHSPLHF. DNA for the CDR3: TGTGCCAGCAGCTCCAGTTTTTCCCATTCACCCCTCCACTTT.

This clone has more than one count but fewer than ten. The chain carries TRBV12-5 and TRBJ1-1; 7 bases are shared with TRBD1. With 1 base clipped from V and 6 bases from J, the junction kept 5 bases outside the gene matches. Germline V gene lookup returns CDR1 LGHNT and CDR2 FRNRAP. The CDR3 extends over 14 amino acids. The DNA for the CDR3 is TGTGCTAGTGGTTTGGGACAGGGAGTCGCTGAAGCTTTCTTT. It is translated as CASGLGQGVAEAFF.

CDR3 residues: CASTGGGTGELFF. CDR3 DNA sequence: TGTGCCAGCACCGGTGGCGGCACCGGGGAGCTGTTTTTT. This chain links TRBV6-5 with TRBJ2-2, with D hard to call. This CDR3 spans 13 amino acids. From germline, CDR1 is MNHEY and CDR2 SVGAGI. V was cut by 7 bases and J by 4 bases, with 10 bases left in between.

The V and J genes are TRBV18 and TRBJ2-1; D call uncertain. The CDR3 runs to 14 residues. Germline V gene lookup returns CDR1 KGHSH and CDR2 LQKENI. Trimming pared 4 bases from V and 6 bases from J, leaving 13 bases between. The CDR3 DNA reads TGTGCCAGCTCACGCGGTAGTCGCGGCAATGAGCAGTTCTTC. Translation gives CASSRGSRGNEQFF. Full variable domain (rest looked up from reference TRBV18 and TRBJ2-1): NAGVMQNPRHLVRRRGQEARLRCSPMKGHSHVYWYRQLPEEGLKFMVYLQKENIIDESGMPKERFSAEFPKEGPSILRIQQVVRGDSAAYFCASSRGSRGNEQFFGPGTRLTVL.

The chain combines TRBV19 with TRBJ2-5, with 7 nucleotides matching TRBD1. CDR1 and CDR2 from the germline V gene are LNHDA and SQIVND (reference sequence). V lost 6 bases and J lost 1; bases outside the gene matches: 5. The CDR3 spans 14 residues. The CDR3 bases are TGTGCCAGTAGAAAAACAGGGGTCCAAGAGACCCAGTACTTC. Its translation is CASRKTGVQETQYF.

This chain joins TRBV5-4 and TRBJ2-7, with TRBD1 matching over 11 bases. CDR3 length equals 15 residues. Germline V gives CDR1 SGHNT, CDR2 YYREEE (reference sequence). V dropped 4 bases and J dropped 1; count of bases not matched to a gene: 4. The CDR3 nucleotides are TGTGCCAGCAGCCGACGGGACAGGGGGTCCTACGAGCAGTACTTC. Amino acids: CASSRRDRGSYEQYF.

This CDR3 reads CASSPYRGPNQPQHF. The CDR3, as DNA: TGTGCCAGCTCACCATATAGGGGGCCAAATCAGCCCCAGCATTTT. This chain links TRBV18 with TRBJ1-5; 7 bases are a match to TRBD1. V shed 2 bases, J shed 4 bases, and the junction held 5 bases outside the gene matches. The CDR3 sequence is 15 residues long. The germline gives CDR1 KGHSH, CDR2 LQKENI.

The V call is TRBV9, the J call TRBJ1-3; TRBD1 agrees at 7 bases. The length of the CDR3 is 15 residues. Per the germline V gene, CDR1 is SGDLS and CDR2 is YYNGEE. The V and J ends lost 2 bases and 1 base, in that order; junction bases with no gene match: 3. The CDR3 reads CASSVATGSGNTIYF. CDR3 bases: TGTGCCAGCAGCGTTGCGACAGGGTCTGGAAACACCATATATTTT.

V gene TRBV2 combines with J gene TRBJ1-5; possibly TRBD1 for D (5 bases). In germline, CDR1 is SNHLY, CDR2 FYNNEI. The CDR3 runs 17 residues. V was clipped by 4 bases and J by 1 base, with 17 bases between them. The DNA for the CDR3 is TGTGCCAGCAGTGGTGGGGCAGGGCTCGTCAGCAATCAGCCCCAGCATTTT. As protein: CASSGGAGLVSNQPQHF.

This chain joins TRBV6-5 and TRBJ2-7; 7 bases match TRBD1. The CDR3 consists of 12 residues. Germline V CDR1 and CDR2: MNHEY, SVGAGI. V gave up 6 bases and J gave up 2 bases; unmatched junction bases: 1. The CDR3 reads CASRQGTYEQYF. DNA of the CDR3: TGTGCCAGCAGACAGGGGACCTACGAGCAGTACTTC.

The chain is built from TRBV7-8 and TRBJ1-5; D not certain. This CDR3 spans 15 amino acids. In germline, CDR1 is SGHVS, CDR2 FQNEAQ. V was pared by 5 bases and J by 2 bases, with 13 bases between. The CDR3 protein is CASSPAAVRNQPQHF. The CDR3 DNA is TGTGCCAGCAGCCCCGCGGCGGTACGCAATCAGCCCCAGCATTTT. Variable domain in full (rest from reference TRBV7-8 and TRBJ1-5): GAGVSQSPRYKVAKRGQDVALRCDPISGHVSLFWYQQALGQGPEFLTYFQNEAQLDKSGLPSDRFFAERPEGSVSTLKIQRTQQEDSAVYLCASSPAAVRNQPQHFGDGTRLSIL.